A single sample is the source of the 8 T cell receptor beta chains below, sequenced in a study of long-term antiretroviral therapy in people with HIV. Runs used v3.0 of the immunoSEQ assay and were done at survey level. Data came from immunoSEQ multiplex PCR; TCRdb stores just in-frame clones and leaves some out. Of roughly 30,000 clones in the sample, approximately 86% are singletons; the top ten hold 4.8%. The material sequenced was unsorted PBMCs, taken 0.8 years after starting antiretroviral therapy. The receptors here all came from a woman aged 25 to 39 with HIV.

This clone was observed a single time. CDR3 sequence: CSVGWSVLHPPQAGELFF. The CDR3 nucleotides read TGCAGCGTTGGATGGTCAGTATTGCACCCACCCCAGGCCGGGGAGCTGTTTTTT. V is TRBV29-1 and J is TRBJ2-2; D unclear. The length of the CDR3 is 18 residues. The germline V gene has CDR1 SQVTM and CDR2 ANQGSEA. The V end lost 4 bases, the J end lost 6 bases, and 27 bases lay between the germline ends.

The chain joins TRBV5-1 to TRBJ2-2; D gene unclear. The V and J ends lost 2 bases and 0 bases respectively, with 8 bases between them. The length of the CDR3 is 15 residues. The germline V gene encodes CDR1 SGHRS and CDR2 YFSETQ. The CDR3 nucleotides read TGCGCCAGCAGCTTTTCCCCCGCGAACACCGGGGAGCTGTTTTTT. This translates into CASSFSPANTGELFF.

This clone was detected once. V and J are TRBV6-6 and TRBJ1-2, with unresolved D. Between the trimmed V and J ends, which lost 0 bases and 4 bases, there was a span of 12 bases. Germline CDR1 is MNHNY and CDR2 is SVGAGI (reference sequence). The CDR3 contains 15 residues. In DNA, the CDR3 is TGTGCCAGCAGTTACTCTTTTGGCGGGATCTATGGCTACACCTTC. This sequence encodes CASSYSFGGIYGYTF.

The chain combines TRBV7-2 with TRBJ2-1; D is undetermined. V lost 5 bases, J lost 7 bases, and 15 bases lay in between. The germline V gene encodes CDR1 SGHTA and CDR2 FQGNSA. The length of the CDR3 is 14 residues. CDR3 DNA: TGTGCCAGCAGCCCTTTATTCCTTGGTAATGAGCAGTTCTTC. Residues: CASSPLFLGNEQFF.

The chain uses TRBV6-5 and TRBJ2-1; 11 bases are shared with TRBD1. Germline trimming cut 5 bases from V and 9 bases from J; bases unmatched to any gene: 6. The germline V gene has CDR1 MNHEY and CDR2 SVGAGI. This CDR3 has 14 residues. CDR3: CASSAGQGAIEQFF. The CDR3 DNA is TGTGCCAGCAGTGCCGGACAGGGGGCAATTGAGCAGTTCTTC.

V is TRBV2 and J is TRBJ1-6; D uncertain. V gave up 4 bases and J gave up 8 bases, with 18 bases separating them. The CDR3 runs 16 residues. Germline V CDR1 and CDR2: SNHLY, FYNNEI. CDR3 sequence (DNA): TGTGCCAGCAGTGCTCTAATGGGGTCCCTTTATTCACCCCTCCACTTT. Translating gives CASSALMGSLYSPLHF.

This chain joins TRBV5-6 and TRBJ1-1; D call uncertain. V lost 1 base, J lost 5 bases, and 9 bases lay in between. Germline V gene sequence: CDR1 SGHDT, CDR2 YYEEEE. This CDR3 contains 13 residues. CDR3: CASSLRPGTEAFF. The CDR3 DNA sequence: TGTGCCAGCAGCTTGAGGCCAGGAACTGAAGCTTTCTTT.

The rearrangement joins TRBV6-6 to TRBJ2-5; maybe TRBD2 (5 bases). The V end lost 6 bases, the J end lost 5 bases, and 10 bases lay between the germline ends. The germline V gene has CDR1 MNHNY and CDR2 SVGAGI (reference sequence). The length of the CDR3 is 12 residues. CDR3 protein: CASRMDFETQYF. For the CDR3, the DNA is TGTGCCAGCAGGATGGACTTCGAGACCCAGTACTTC.